The 22 T cell receptor beta chains below all came from one sample that was sequenced in a study of metastatic and nonmetastatic thyroid tumors. Thyroid surgery was preceded by no treatment in any patient. TCRdb reassembled clones from the PCR reads with MiXCR. The sample yields approximately 15,000 clones, about 3.5% seen once. What was sequenced was tumor tissue. The receptors come from a female donor with papillary thyroid cancer or a benign thyroid nodule (not recorded which). Some clones in this sample may be carry-over from other donors' samples.

This chain joins TRBV6-1 and TRBJ2-7, with D unclear. V was cut by 8 bases and J by 3 bases, with 14 bases left in between. The germline V gene has CDR1 MNHNS and CDR2 SASEGT. This CDR3 spans 13 amino acids. Here the CDR3 reads CASSQSKNYEQYF. The CDR3 DNA sequence: TGTGCCAGCTCGCAGTCTAAAAACTACGAGCAGTACTTC.

Only a few counts were recorded for this clone. This chain joins TRBV6-2 or TRBV6-3 and TRBJ2-1; possible D gene TRBD2, 5 bases. Germline V gives CDR1 MNHEY, CDR2 SVGEGT. This CDR3 contains 12 residues. V lost 4 bases and J 13 bases, leaving 14 bases between the germline ends. This chain's CDR3 is CASSFYQSGQFF. The CDR3 DNA follows: TGTGCCAGCAGTTTTTACCAAAGCGGACAGTTCTTC.

In its sample, this clone was seen a few times. This rearrangement joins TRBV6-5 to TRBJ1-2; maybe TRBD1 (6 bases). The V end lost 0 bases, the J end lost 8 bases, and 13 bases lay between the germline ends. Germline lookup yields CDR1 MNHEY and CDR2 SVGAGI. The CDR3 is made up of 14 amino acids. Here the CDR3 reads CASSYSAGGAGYTF. The CDR3 nucleotides read TGTGCCAGCAGTTACTCTGCCGGGGGCGCGGGCTACACCTTC.

This clone was detected ten times or more. This chain connects TRBV7-9 to TRBJ2-5; TRBD1 or TRBD2 may be the D gene (5 bases each). Germline values: CDR1 SEHNR, CDR2 FQNEAQ (reference sequence). Trimming took 5 bases from V and 4 from J, leaving 20 bases between them. The CDR3 has 16 amino acids. CDR3 sequence reads: CASSQRGRESGETQYF. In DNA form, the CDR3 reads TGTGCCAGCAGCCAACGGGGCAGGGAGTCTGGAGAGACCCAGTACTTC.

As regards this clone: The junction departs from germline at one end; a sequencing error may be responsible. The chain carries TRBV6-1 and TRBJ2-3, with D unclear. This CDR3 has 14 residues. Per germline, CDR1 MNHNS and CDR2 SASEGT. The CDR3 reads CASNELGSADTQYF. The CDR3 DNA is TGTGCCAGCAATGAACTGGGGTCCGCAGATACGCAGTATTTT.

There are many counts of this clone. The V and J genes are TRBV2 and TRBJ2-1; a weak D match, TRBD1 (6 bases). The CDR3 is made up of 13 amino acids. The germline V gene encodes CDR1 SNHLY and CDR2 FYNNEI. Trimming cost V 6 bases and J 0 bases, with 6 bases left between them. CDR3 nucleotides: TGTGCCAGCAGAGGGGGCTCCTACAATGAGCAGTTCTTC. Translated: CASRGGSYNEQFF.

This chain joins TRBV20-1 and TRBJ2-7; D gene unclear. The CDR3 spans 10 residues. CDR1 DFQATT and CDR2 SNEGSKA come from the germline V gene (reference sequence). V gave up 0 bases and J gave up 7 bases, with 4 bases separating them. CDR3 sequence: CSAREGEQYF. The CDR3 DNA follows: TGCAGTGCTAGAGAGGGGGAGCAGTACTTC.

The CDR3 coding sequence is TGTGCCAGCAGGCCTCCAGGGGATGGTGAAAAACTGTTTTTT. Encoded protein: CASRPPGDGEKLFF. The rearrangement links TRBV6-1 to TRBJ1-4, with a weak D call TRBD1 (6 bases). This CDR3 has 14 residues. Germline V lookup: CDR1 MNHNS, CDR2 SASEGT. The V end was cut by 6 bases, the J end by 7 bases, with 15 bases between.

The chain is built from TRBV30 and TRBJ2-3, with D hard to call. CDR1 and CDR2 from the germline V gene are GTSNPN and SVGIG (reference sequence). Trimming shortened V by 2 bases and J by 0 bases, and 0 bases separated the two germline ends. The CDR3 consists of 11 residues. CDR3 nucleotide sequence: TGTGCCTGGAGTAGCACAGATACGCAGTATTTT. This translates into CAWSSTDTQYF.

This clone was observed a handful of times. The CDR3 sequence is CASSILPRESEQFF. CDR3 DNA: TGTGCCAGTAGTATATTGCCGAGGGAGAGTGAGCAGTTCTTC. J is TRBJ2-1 and V is TRBV19; weak D call: TRBD2 (5 bases). Trimming removed 2 bases at V and 9 bases at J, with 14 bases between. Germline V gives CDR1 LNHDA, CDR2 SQIVND (reference sequence). This CDR3 contains 14 residues.

This chain connects TRBV6-1 to TRBJ2-7; 10 bases line up with TRBD1. The CDR3 is made up of 13 amino acids. CDR1 is MNHNS and CDR2 is SASEGT in the germline V gene. Losses at the gene ends were 8 bases for V and 4 bases for J; bases not matched to a gene: 5. This CDR3 is CASRDRGLYEQYF. The CDR3 DNA follows: TGTGCCAGCCGGGACAGGGGCCTTTACGAGCAGTACTTC.

In its sample, this clone was seen a few times. V and J are TRBV2 and TRBJ2-1; 16 bases are shared with TRBD2. The CDR3 covers 15 residues. V shed 6 bases and J 9 bases; nucleotides not matched to a gene: 5. Germline V CDR1 and CDR2: SNHLY, FYNNEI. DNA of the CDR3: TGTGCCAGCAGGGAGGGACTAGCGGGAGGGTTTGAGCAGTTCTTC. This encodes CASREGLAGGFEQFF.

This clone occurred many times. One junction end does not reproduce the germline sequence, and a read error may be involved. Other DNA sequences within the sample encode an identical CDR3. The rearrangement uses TRBV3-1 and TRBJ2-1; 14 nucleotides match TRBD2. Germline V gives CDR1 LGHDT, CDR2 YNNKEL (reference sequence). This CDR3 has 15 amino acids. The CDR3 nucleotides are TGTGCCAGCAGCCAGTTGACTAGCGGGAGGGATGAGCAGTTCTTT. It yields the protein CASSQLTSGRDEQFF.

The chain uses TRBV28 and TRBJ2-3; a possible D gene is TRBD2 (6 bases). Germline V gene lookup returns CDR1 MDHEN and CDR2 SYDVKM. The germline V and J ends were trimmed by 1 base and 7 bases, with 12 bases remaining between them. The CDR3 contains 14 residues. CDR3 amino acids: CASSLSDYGHTQYF. The CDR3 DNA is TGTGCCAGCAGTTTATCGGACTACGGGCATACGCAGTATTTT.

This clone was recorded at least ten times. The chain links TRBV6-2 or TRBV6-3 to TRBJ2-1, with D tentatively TRBD1 (5 bases). The CDR3 runs 14 residues. V lost 2 bases and J 7 bases, leaving 12 bases between the germline ends. CDR1 is MNHEY and CDR2 is SVGEGT in the germline V gene. CDR3 in amino acids: CASSYGAEQNEQFF. The DNA for the CDR3 is TGTGCCAGCAGTTACGGGGCGGAGCAGAATGAGCAGTTCTTC.

This clone was seen at least ten times. The chain recombines TRBV10-1 with TRBJ2-1, with D perhaps matching TRBD1 (5 bases). This CDR3 spans 13 amino acids. V gave up 5 bases and J gave up 3 bases, with 8 bases separating them. Germline V gene lookup returns CDR1 WNHNN and CDR2 SYGVQD (reference sequence). The CDR3 nucleotides read TGCGCCAGCAGTCTCGACAGCTACAATGAGCAGTTCTTC. This translates into CASSLDSYNEQFF.

This clone was seen only a few times. This chain links TRBV12-3 or TRBV12-4 with TRBJ1-5, with TRBD1 identical over 10 bases. The CDR3 is 13 residues long. V was pared by 5 bases and J by 11 bases, with 6 bases of the junction left unmatched. In nucleotides, the CDR3 is TGTGCCAGCAGTCCCCGACAGGGGGCAGCCCAGCATTTT. This encodes CASSPRQGAAQHF.

V usage is TRBV27 and J usage is TRBJ1-2; D call uncertain. Germline CDR1 reads MNHEY; CDR2 reads SMNVEV (reference sequence). Trimming took 0 bases from V and 2 from J, leaving 7 bases between them. The CDR3 spans 14 residues. The CDR3 here is CASSLSGSNYGYTF. Written as DNA, the CDR3 is TGTGCCAGCAGTTTATCGGGCAGCAACTATGGCTACACCTTC.

This clone was counted only a few times. The chain carries TRBV20-1 and TRBJ1-6, with D possibly being TRBD1 (5 bases). The germline V and J ends were trimmed by 5 bases and 6 bases, with 17 bases remaining between them. This CDR3 has 15 amino acids. Germline V gene lookup returns CDR1 DFQATT and CDR2 SNEGSKA (reference sequence). CDR3 sequence reads: CSASRQGIGNSPLHF. In nucleotides, the CDR3 is TGCAGTGCTTCCCGCCAGGGAATTGGTAATTCACCCCTCCACTTT.

This chain uses TRBV9 with TRBJ2-1, with D perhaps matching TRBD1 or TRBD2 (7 bases each). The CDR3 sequence is 13 residues long. V was clipped by 7 bases and J by 7 bases, with 15 bases between them. From germline, CDR1 is SGDLS and CDR2 YYNGEE. This chain's CDR3 is CASESRGGNEQFF. The DNA for the CDR3 is TGTGCCAGCGAGTCCAGGGGGGGGAATGAGCAGTTCTTC.

This clone was counted only a few times. The rearrangement links TRBV2 to TRBJ2-7, with 7 bases that match TRBD2. This CDR3 spans 14 amino acids. Germline CDR1 is SNHLY and CDR2 is FYNNEI. V lost 4 bases and J lost 4; bases outside the gene matches: 7. CDR3 in amino acids: CASSVGLAVYEQYF. CDR3 sequence (DNA): TGTGCCAGCAGTGTAGGTCTAGCGGTTTACGAGCAGTACTTC. The variable domain in full, completed from reference TRBV2 and TRBJ2-7, reads EPEVTQTPSHQVTQMGQEVILRCVPISNHLYFYWYRQILGQKVEFLVSFYNNEISEKSEIFDDQFSVERPDGSNFTLKIRSTKLEDSAMYFCASSVGLAVYEQYFGPGTRLTVT.

This clone was recorded a few times. J is TRBJ2-2 and V is TRBV27; D ambiguous. With 5 bases removed from V and 4 bases from J, the gap between germline ends came to 8 bases. Germline lookup yields CDR1 MNHEY and CDR2 SMNVEV (reference sequence). The CDR3 loop spans 13 amino acids. The CDR3 nucleotides read TGTGCCAGCAGTCCCCAAAGCACCGGGGAGCTGTTTTTT. Protein sequence: CASSPQSTGELFF.